This T cell receptor beta chain comes out of a study of blood T cell repertoires in COVID-19. Across the whole study: There were acute and convalescent COVID-19 samples, and they came from the United States, Italy and Spain. PBMCs, B-cell-depleted T cells, or T cells provided the cDNA or gDNA that made up the material.

Original processing methods: Amplification of reference gene primers was used by the study to estimate nucleated cell counts. Sequencing was performed with immunoSEQ multiplex PCR; in TCRdb, only in-frame clones are kept and a portion is missing. The V and J calls and clone size are taken from that table; D and trimming were inferred from the DNA. The sample carries 140,000 or so clones, 87% recorded once. V lost 0 bases and J 8 bases, leaving 14 bases between the germline ends. Germline-derived CDR1 and CDR2 are SGHNT and YYREEE (reference sequence). This CDR3 has 14 amino acids. Sequenced: peripheral blood. The sequence was obtained from a middle-aged man who had recovered from COVID-19. The chain recombines TRBV5-4 with TRBJ1-2; possibly TRBD1 for D (5 bases). The chain's CDR3 is CASSLDGGWWGYTF. The CDR3, as DNA: TGTGCCAGCAGCTTGGATGGGGGGTGGTGGGGCTACACCTTC.